These T cell receptor beta chains were read from a single sample in a study of beta chain features in type 1 diabetes. The table came from immunoSEQ multiplex PCR; TCRdb's copy has only in-frame clones and leaves some out. Of about 410,000 clones in the sample, around 13% are singletons; the top ten hold roughly 0.036%. What was sequenced was naive CD4+ T cells from blood. The receptor set was obtained from a man aged 25-40 years in good health. Each CDR3 is given with its conserved first and last residue. D genes are given only for firm matches. The size of a clone is reported for some rows only, either as once, few or many, or as a class for expanded clones.

CDR3 length,clone size,D gene,J gene,V gene,CDR3 DNA,CDR3 protein
14,-,TRBD2,TRBJ2-5,TRBV12-5,TGTGCTAGTGGTCCCAAGGGACTAGGAGAGACCCAGTACTTC,CASGPKGLGETQYF
12,few,-,TRBJ2-7,TRBV2,TGTGCCAGCAGTGAAGTAAATGTTGAGCAGTACTTC,CASSEVNVEQYF
14,-,TRBD2,TRBJ2-1,TRBV5-1,TGCGCCAGCACCCCTAGCGGCTCCTACAATGAGCAGTTCTTC,CASTPSGSYNEQFF
18,-,TRBD1,TRBJ2-1,TRBV4-3,TGCGCCAGCAGCCAAGATCAACAGGGGCTCGGGACCTACAATGAGCAGTTCTTC,CASSQDQQGLGTYNEQFF
12,-,-,TRBJ1-4,TRBV7-6,TGTGCCAGCAGCCGACGTAGTGAAAAACTGTTTTTT,CASSRRSEKLFF
12,many,-,TRBJ2-1,TRBV7-2,TGTGCCAGCAGCTTAGCGAAGTTCGGGAAGTTCTTC,CASSLAKFGKFF
11,few,-,TRBJ2-7,TRBV2,TGTGCCAGCACCGAGGCCTACGAGCAGTACTTC,CASTEAYEQYF
14,few,TRBD1,TRBJ2-7,TRBV6-6,TGTGCCAGCAGAAGCGGGACAGGGAACTACGAGCAGTACTTC,CASRSGTGNYEQYF
15,few,-,TRBJ2-3,TRBV7-2,TGTGCCAGCAGCTTAGGAGGATTGGGTTCAGATACGCAGTATTTT,CASSLGGLGSDTQYF
15,-,TRBD2,TRBJ2-3,TRBV30,TGTGCCTGGAGCCAGAGCGGGAGGATCACAGATACGCAGTATTTT,CAWSQSGRITDTQYF
14,-,-,TRBJ2-1,TRBV4-3,TGCGCCAGCAGCCAACAGGTTAGTTTTGGACGAGAGTTCTTC,CASSQQVSFGREFF
14,few,-,TRBJ1-6,TRBV7-2,TGTGCCAGCAGTCTGTTAAGGGGTAATTCACCCCTCCACTTT,CASSLLRGNSPLHF
13,many,TRBD1,TRBJ1-2,TRBV30,TGTGCCTGGGGCACAGGGGGCGACTATGGCTACACCTTC,CAWGTGGDYGYTF
15,-,-,TRBJ2-3,TRBV11-2,TGTGCCAGCAGCTTAGAGGCCGGGGGACGAGATACGCAGTATTTT,CASSLEAGGRDTQYF
15,-,-,TRBJ2-7,TRBV18,TGTGCCAGCTCACCACCGTCTGGGGTCTCCTACGAGCAGTACTTC,CASSPPSGVSYEQYF
16,few,-,TRBJ2-3,TRBV4-3,TGCGCCAGCAGCCAAGATTTAGGGGGGTTGAGAGATACGCAGTATTTT,CASSQDLGGLRDTQYF
15,few,TRBD1,TRBJ2-1,TRBV5-4,TGTGCCAGCAGCTTGGAACAGGGGACCTACAATGAGCAGTTCTTC,CASSLEQGTYNEQFF
11,few,TRBD1,TRBJ1-2,TRBV10-3,TGTGCCATACAGGGGACGTATGGCTACACCTTC,CAIQGTYGYTF
15,-,TRBD2,TRBJ2-1,TRBV9,TGTGCCAGCAGCCCCCTCCAAGGGAGGGACGATGAGCAGTTCTTC,CASSPLQGRDDEQFF
13,few,TRBD2,TRBJ2-1,TRBV15,TGTGCCACCAGCGCTGATCTAGCGGCTGGGCAGTTCTTC,CATSADLAAGQFF
15,few,-,TRBJ2-1,TRBV9,TGTGCCAGCAGCCCCCGGGACCGGCGTTCGCATGAGCAGTTCTTC,CASSPRDRRSHEQFF
14,few,TRBD1,TRBJ2-5,TRBV7-2,TGTGCCAGCAGCTTAGTCACAGGGGGATTGGCCCAGTACTTC,CASSLVTGGLAQYF
16,-,TRBD2,TRBJ2-1,TRBV10-3,TGTGCCATCAGTGCAGTAGGGGCTAGCGGCAACAATGAGCAGTTCTTC,CAISAVGASGNNEQFF
15,few,-,TRBJ2-3,TRBV7-2,TGTGCCAGCAGCTTATTGGGAGCGTGGGCAGATACGCAGTATTTT,CASSLLGAWADTQYF
15,few,-,TRBJ2-5,TRBV7-6,TGTGCCAGCAGCACCCATGGGAGTGGCCAAGAGACCCAGTACTTC,CASSTHGSGQETQYF
13,-,-,TRBJ1-3,TRBV27,TGTGCCAGCAGTTCGGTGACTGGAAACACCATATATTTT,CASSSVTGNTIYF